The 12 T cell receptor beta chains reported below all come from one sample, sequenced in a study of patients and donors after allogeneic stem cell transplantation. MiXCR, run by TCRdb on the RT-PCR reads, gives a single entry per CDR3 protein. The sample contains some 960,000 distinct CDR3 sequences, approximately 19% of which appear only once. The sequenced sample was blood, either unsorted or a sorted T cell fraction (not recorded which). The receptor set was obtained from a human donor who was either an allogeneic HSCT recipient or a stem cell or donor lymphocyte infusion donor (not recorded which). It is not recorded whose cells these are; they may come from a transplant donor.

This clonotype was picked up many times. V and J are TRBV5-1 and TRBJ2-1; D unresolved. The germline V gene has CDR1 SGHRS and CDR2 YFSETQ. Trimming left V 3 bases short and J 9 bases short, with 13 bases between. The CDR3 is 13 residues long. The CDR3 DNA sequence: TGCGCCAGCAGCTCCTGGATGGTGGCTGAGCAGTTCTTC. Protein: CASSSWMVAEQFF.

The chain carries TRBV9 and TRBJ2-1, with D perhaps TRBD2 (6 bases). Germline assignment: CDR1 SGDLS and CDR2 YYNGEE. CDR3 length equals 14 residues. V was shortened by 0 bases and J by 6 bases, with 10 bases between the two germline ends. The CDR3 reads CASSVGTILNEQFF. Written as DNA, the CDR3 is TGTGCCAGCAGCGTAGGGACTATACTCAATGAGCAGTTCTTC.

Ten or more counts support this clonotype. Written as DNA, the CDR3 is TGCGCCAGCAGCTTGGACGGGAGGCGCTTGTGGTTCTTC. Protein: CASSLDGRRLWFF. This chain connects TRBV5-1 to TRBJ2-1; the match to TRBD2 covers 7 bases. Trimming removed 0 bases from V and 15 bases from J; junction bases left unmatched: 9. From germline, CDR1 is SGHRS and CDR2 YFSETQ. This CDR3 is built from 13 residues.

This clonotype has just a few counts. This chain uses TRBV9 with TRBJ2-1, with TRBD2 identical over 8 bases. The CDR3 is 17 residues long. The germline V gene encodes CDR1 SGDLS and CDR2 YYNGEE. Losses at the gene ends were 0 bases for V and 6 bases for J; bases not matched to a gene: 11. The CDR3 is CASSVAESGRYLNEQFF. CDR3 nucleotides: TGTGCCAGCAGCGTAGCTGAGAGCGGGAGATATCTCAATGAGCAGTTCTTC.

This clonotype was recorded a few times. The J gene is TRBJ2-2, the V gene TRBV5-1; TRBD2 is a possible D gene (5 bases). Germline V gene data show CDR1 as SGHRS and CDR2 as YFSETQ. V gave up 5 bases and J gave up 4 bases, with 12 bases separating them. This CDR3 has 14 amino acids. The CDR3 nucleotides read TGCGCCAGCAGGGACCCAGGAGGCACCGGGGAGCTGTTTTTT. This translates into CASRDPGGTGELFF.

This chain connects TRBV29-1 to TRBJ2-3; TRBD2 matches 8 bases. CDR3 length equals 16 residues. V lost 1 base, J lost 5 bases, and 11 bases stayed unmatched. Germline CDR1 SQVTM, CDR2 ANQGSEA. CDR3 amino acids: CSVEVWMTSAGDTQYF. The CDR3 coding sequence is TGCAGCGTTGAAGTCTGGATGACTAGCGCCGGAGATACGCAGTATTTT.

The chain employs TRBV5-1 and TRBJ2-1; no clear D. The V gene's germline CDR1 is SGHRS and CDR2 YFSETQ. V lost 0 bases and J 5 bases, leaving 12 bases between the germline ends. This CDR3 has 15 residues. CDR3 in amino acids: CASSLVTPLNNEQFF. DNA for the CDR3: TGCGCCAGCAGCTTGGTTACCCCTCTGAACAATGAGCAGTTCTTC.

The chain uses TRBV9 and TRBJ2-7; D unresolved. Trimming removed 3 bases from V and 0 bases from J, with 13 bases in between. The CDR3 is made up of 15 amino acids. Germline CDR1 and CDR2: SGDLS and YYNGEE. CDR3 sequence reads: CASSALSVFSYEQYF. The CDR3 bases are TGTGCCAGCAGCGCCCTCAGCGTGTTCTCCTACGAGCAGTACTTC.

The V call is TRBV4-1, the J call TRBJ1-4; the D gene is possibly TRBD1 (6 bases). This CDR3 is built from 16 residues. Germline assignment: CDR1 MGHRA and CDR2 YSYEKL. The V end lost 4 bases, the J end lost 0 bases, and 12 bases lay between the germline ends. CDR3 coding DNA: TGCGCCAGCAGCCTTCCCGGGACACCAACTAATGAAAAACTGTTTTTT. Its protein product is CASSLPGTPTNEKLFF.

V gene TRBV4-2 combines with J gene TRBJ2-1, with TRBD2 matching over 11 bases. With V trimmed by 6 bases and J by 8 bases, 6 bases remained unmatched. Germline lookup yields CDR1 LGHNA and CDR2 YNFKEQ. The CDR3 extends over 14 amino acids. CDR3 loop: CASSRTSGGYEQFF. DNA of the CDR3: TGTGCCAGCAGTCGAACTAGCGGGGGATATGAGCAGTTCTTC.

This chain connects TRBV12-3 or TRBV12-4 to TRBJ1-1; D unclear. The CDR3 totals 12 residues. V dropped 10 bases and J dropped 6 bases, with 15 bases sitting between them. CDR3 in amino acids: CATRTGVAEAFF. The CDR3 coding sequence is TGTGCCACCAGAACCGGCGTGGCTGAAGCTTTCTTT.

J is TRBJ2-7 and V is TRBV5-6; 10 bases map to TRBD2. CDR1 is SGHDT and CDR2 is YYEEEE in the germline V gene. V gave up 0 bases and J gave up 5 bases; unmatched junction bases: 17. The CDR3 totals 19 residues. The CDR3 is CASSLVVAGGSHSVDEQYF. The DNA of the CDR3 is TGTGCCAGCAGCTTGGTGGTAGCGGGAGGTTCCCACTCAGTGGACGAGCAGTACTTC.